This T cell receptor (beta chain) was captured in a study of T cell repertoires in cytomegalovirus infection. Across the study: It can be stated that public TCR beta signatures indicated CMV infection as well as a matching HLA type.

TCRdb re-called the reads through MiXCR, storing one row per CDR3 protein. This sample has over 300,000 distinct CDR3 sequences, with around 9.5% found just once. The table lists this clonotype with many counts. The CDR3 sequence is 15 residues long. Germline V gene sequence: CDR1 LNHDA, CDR2 SQIVND (reference sequence). V shed 2 bases and J 1 base; nucleotides not matched to a gene: 4. The sequenced sample consisted of PBMCs. The receptor's source is a human donor in good health (CMV status not recorded). Some clones in this sample may be carry-over from other donors' samples. The rearrangement links TRBV19 to TRBJ1-1; 7 nucleotides agree with TRBD1. The CDR3 DNA is TGTGCCAGTAGTATAAGGGGGCAGGCGAACACTGAAGCTTTCTTT. As protein: CASSIRGQANTEAFF. Using reference TRBV19 and TRBJ1-1 for the parts outside the CDR3, the full variable domain is DGGITQSPKYLFRKEGQNVTLSCEQNLNHDAMYWYRQDPGQGLRLIYYSQIVNDFQKGDIAEGYSVSREKKESFPLTVTSAQKNPTAFYLCASSIRGQANTEAFFGQGTRLTVV.